Shown below are 32 T cell receptor beta chains from a single sample sequenced in a study of post-analysis software for immune sequencing data. Study-level points and caveats: Controls had lower frequencies than patients of five or six TRBV segments, which included TRBV5-6, TRBV5-1 and TRBV20-1.

Unique molecular identifiers were built into the TCR beta cDNA libraries. MiXCR, run by TCRdb on the PCR reads, gives a single entry per CDR3 protein. The table shows approximately 360,000 distinct CDR3 sequences, with roughly 30% occurring only once. These receptors' targets are unknown. Source material: blood. The receptor set was obtained from a girl under 18 with multiple sclerosis.

The rearrangement uses TRBV4-1 and TRBJ2-7; D perhaps matches TRBD1 (6 bases). The CDR3 has 13 amino acids. Trimming removed 2 bases from V and 3 bases from J, with 8 bases in between. The germline CDR1 and CDR2 sequences are MGHRA and YSYEKL. CDR3 bases: TGCGCCAGCAGCCAAACAGGGTACTACGAGCAGTACTTC. This codes for CASSQTGYYEQYF.

There are a few counts of this clonotype. The gene calls are TRBV28 and TRBJ1-6; possible D gene TRBD1, 5 bases. Germline assignment: CDR1 MDHEN and CDR2 SYDVKM. This CDR3 comprises 17 residues. The V end was cut by 4 bases, the J end by 0 bases, with 13 bases between. The CDR3 bases are TGTGCCAGCAGTTCCCTAGGGACTAGCTCCTATAATTCACCCCTCCACTTT. This gives the protein CASSSLGTSSYNSPLHF.

The rearrangement uses TRBV24-1 and TRBJ1-2; D unclear. CDR3 length: 14 amino acids. The V end lost 4 bases, the J end lost 1 base, and 9 bases lay between the germline ends. Per germline, CDR1 KGHDR and CDR2 SFDVKD. CDR3 amino acids: CATSERDHNYGYTF. In DNA form, the CDR3 reads TGTGCCACCAGTGAGAGGGATCATAACTATGGCTACACCTTC.

This clonotype was counted between two and nine times. The CDR3 protein is CASSQDGSPLHF. The CDR3 DNA is TGTGCCAGCAGCCAAGATGGCTCACCCCTCCACTTT. The rearrangement uses TRBV4-2 and TRBJ1-6; D is ambiguous. Germline loops: CDR1 LGHNA, CDR2 YNFKEQ. V was clipped by 0 bases and J by 10 bases, with 4 bases between them. CDR3 length equals 12 residues.

This clonotype has more than one count but fewer than ten. The chain joins TRBV20-1 to TRBJ2-7, with 9 nucleotides matching TRBD1. CDR1 and CDR2 (germline): DFQATT, SNEGSKA (reference sequence). This CDR3 is built from 14 residues. V was clipped by 5 bases and J by 5 bases; unmatched bases: 10. CDR3 DNA sequence: TGCAGTGCTTCCCCTCCGGGACAGGGCCACGAGCAGTACTTC. The encoded protein is CSASPPGQGHEQYF.

This clonotype was detected only once. The chain carries TRBV7-9 and TRBJ2-5; D perhaps matches TRBD2 (6 bases). The J call may not be correct, given that the DNA end is closer to TRBJ2-7. The CDR3 covers 13 residues. Germline V lookup: CDR1 SEHNR, CDR2 FQNEAQ (reference sequence). DNA of the CDR3: TGTGCCAGCAGCCCTGATGGGGGGTACGAGCAGTACTTC. Its protein is CASSPDGGYEQYF.

This clonotype was found a few times. V usage is TRBV6-1 and J usage is TRBJ2-1; 10 bases map to TRBD1. The germline V gene has CDR1 MNHNS and CDR2 SASEGT. The V segment lost 6 bases and the J segment 0 bases; nucleotides outside the gene matches: 11. CDR3 length equals 18 residues. CDR3 in amino acids: CASSDPGTGASSYNEQFF. The CDR3 bases are TGTGCCAGCAGCGACCCCGGGACAGGGGCCAGCTCCTACAATGAGCAGTTCTTC.

The V gene is TRBV7-9, the J gene TRBJ2-7; no definite D call. V lost 3 bases and J 7 bases, leaving 13 bases between the germline ends. Germline assignment: CDR1 SEHNR and CDR2 FQNEAQ (reference sequence). The length of the CDR3 is 13 residues. The CDR3 reads CASSFPGPWEQYF. The DNA for the CDR3 is TGTGCCAGCAGCTTCCCCGGGCCTTGGGAGCAGTACTTC.

This clonotype was counted a single time. The CDR3 is CASSSGLFQETQYF. In DNA form, the CDR3 reads TGTGCCAGCAGCTCCGGACTATTCCAAGAGACCCAGTACTTC. This chain connects TRBV13 to TRBJ2-5; the D gene is possibly TRBD2 (6 bases). Germline lookup yields CDR1 PRHDT and CDR2 FYEKMQ (reference sequence). The CDR3 consists of 14 residues. V lost 4 bases and J lost 1, with 10 bases in between.

This clonotype was observed a handful of times. The genes are TRBV20-1 and TRBJ1-2; 10 bases are a match to TRBD1. Trimming removed 5 bases from V and 5 bases from J; junction bases left unmatched: 5. CDR1 is DFQATT and CDR2 is SNEGSKA in the germline V gene (reference sequence). The CDR3 has 13 amino acids. The CDR3 nucleotides read TGCAGTGCTGGGACAGGGGAGGGGTATGGCTACACCTTC. It yields the protein CSAGTGEGYGYTF.

The sample holds many counts of this clonotype. The chain employs TRBV6-6 and TRBJ2-6; D is undetermined. This CDR3 spans 15 amino acids. Trimming took 6 bases from V and 0 from J, leaving 9 bases between them. Germline V gene data show CDR1 as MNHNY and CDR2 as SVGAGI (reference sequence). In nucleotides, the CDR3 is TGTGCCAGCAGCCCTACGGCCTCTGGGGCCAACGTCCTGACTTTC. Its translation is CASSPTASGANVLTF.

This clonotype was seen only a few times. This chain connects TRBV7-2 to TRBJ2-7; tentatively, D is TRBD2 (6 bases). The germline V gene has CDR1 SGHTA and CDR2 FQGNSA. The CDR3 runs to 15 residues. The ends were cut back, 4 bases at V and 7 bases at J, with 20 bases in the middle. The CDR3 DNA sequence: TGTGCCAGCAGCTCCCCCGGTCGGGCGGGGCGAGAGCAGTACTTC. As protein: CASSSPGRAGREQYF.

The chain uses TRBV13 and TRBJ1-1; D is unresolved. Germline-derived CDR1 and CDR2 are PRHDT and FYEKMQ (reference sequence). The germline V and J ends were trimmed by 4 bases and 11 bases, with 11 bases remaining between them. The CDR3 is 11 amino acids. Written as DNA, the CDR3 is TGTGCCAGCAGCTGGCAGGTTGAGGCTTTCTTT. Its protein is CASSWQVEAFF.

This clonotype was observed a single time. The V call is TRBV5-1, the J call TRBJ2-1; 10 positions agree with TRBD1. In germline, CDR1 is SGHRS, CDR2 YFSETQ. This CDR3 is built from 16 residues. J gave up 7 bases and V 2 bases, and 9 bases lay outside the gene matches. This CDR3 is CASSFSSGTGENEQFF. Here the CDR3 DNA reads TGCGCCAGCAGCTTCTCGTCAGGGACAGGGGAGAATGAGCAGTTCTTC.

This chain uses TRBV11-1 with TRBJ2-1; maybe TRBD2 (5 bases). The CDR3 totals 14 residues. Germline values: CDR1 SGHAT, CDR2 FQDESV (reference sequence). The V and J ends lost 5 bases and 4 bases respectively, with 12 bases between them. CDR3 sequence (DNA): TGTGCCAGCAGCCCCGGGCCGGGGTACAATGAGCAGTTCTTC. Residues: CASSPGPGYNEQFF.

This clonotype was counted only a few times. V gene TRBV2 combines with J gene TRBJ2-3; TRBD2 agrees at 12 bases. The CDR3 is 19 residues long. Per the germline V gene, CDR1 is SNHLY and CDR2 is FYNNEI. V was pared by 3 bases and J by 0 bases, with 10 bases of the junction left unmatched. CDR3 DNA: TGTGCCAGCAGTGACCCACTAGCGGGGGGTCACGCTAGCACAGATACGCAGTATTTT. Residues: CASSDPLAGGHASTDTQYF.

This chain connects TRBV7-3 to TRBJ2-1; 10 nucleotides line up with TRBD2. The CDR3 runs 15 residues. In germline, CDR1 is SGHTA, CDR2 FQGTGA. V gave up 2 bases and J gave up 7 bases; unmatched junction bases: 5. The CDR3 nucleotides are TGTGCCAGCAGCTTACTAGCGGGGGACTCTAATGAGCAGTTCTTC. Protein product: CASSLLAGDSNEQFF.

This clonotype was picked up a small number of times. The J gene is TRBJ1-1, the V gene TRBV2; D remains ambiguous. The V end lost 2 bases, the J end lost 1 base, and 11 bases lay between the germline ends. CDR1 is SNHLY and CDR2 is FYNNEI in the germline V gene. This CDR3 comprises 15 residues. This CDR3 reads CASSERSAENTEAFF. Here the CDR3 DNA reads TGTGCCAGCAGTGAACGGTCGGCAGAGAACACTGAAGCTTTCTTT.

This clonotype has more than one count but fewer than ten. V is TRBV11-1 and J is TRBJ1-6; tentative D call: TRBD1 (6 bases). The CDR3 has 16 residues. The V end lost 7 bases, the J end lost 0 bases, and 13 bases lay between the germline ends. The germline CDR1 and CDR2 sequences are SGHAT and FQDESV (reference sequence). This CDR3 is CASTYRQDSYNSPLHF. The CDR3 DNA follows: TGTGCCAGCACCTATCGACAGGACTCCTATAATTCACCCCTCCACTTT.

This clonotype was detected a few times. The chain joins TRBV20-1 to TRBJ2-4; possibly TRBD2 for D (5 bases). This CDR3 has 13 amino acids. The germline CDR1 and CDR2 sequences are DFQATT and SNEGSKA (reference sequence). The germline V and J ends were trimmed by 2 bases and 9 bases, with 14 bases remaining between them. CDR3: CSARIVGVGIQYF. The CDR3 DNA reads TGCAGTGCTAGAATAGTCGGGGTTGGCATTCAGTACTTC.

This clonotype has more than one count but fewer than ten. The chain recombines TRBV12-3 or TRBV12-4 with TRBJ1-6, with D unresolved. V was cut by 8 bases and J by 7 bases, with 12 bases left in between. CDR3 length: 13 residues. The CDR3 DNA is TGTGCCAGCCGGAGCTGGAGCAATTCACCCCTCCACTTT. This sequence encodes CASRSWSNSPLHF.

The V gene is TRBV28, the J gene TRBJ1-2; maybe TRBD1 (6 bases). The germline gives CDR1 MDHEN, CDR2 SYDVKM. The CDR3 spans 14 residues. Trimming removed 7 bases at V and 4 bases at J, with 16 bases between. The CDR3 nucleotides read TGTGCCAGCACCCGAGGGGGGCAGTTCTATGGCTACACCTTC. Amino acids: CASTRGGQFYGYTF.

This clonotype was seen a few times. V usage is TRBV12-3 or TRBV12-4 and J usage is TRBJ2-1, with 10 positions matching TRBD2. The CDR3 spans 15 residues. V was pared by 7 bases and J by 10 bases, with 13 bases of the junction left unmatched. CDR3 protein: CASTHTSGAEREQFF. CDR3 sequence (DNA): TGTGCCAGCACTCATACTAGCGGGGCTGAAAGGGAGCAGTTCTTC.

This clonotype occurred a few times. This chain joins TRBV6-5 and TRBJ1-2, with a tentative D call TRBD1 (5 bases). Germline values: CDR1 MNHEY, CDR2 SVGAGI. Trimming took off 4 bases at V and 8 bases at J, with 14 bases between the two ends. This CDR3 comprises 13 residues. CDR3 sequence (DNA): TGTGCCAGCAGTTCTCAGGGAGAAGGGGGCTACACCTTC. Its protein is CASSSQGEGGYTF.

This clonotype showed up just a few times. This rearrangement joins TRBV10-3 to TRBJ2-7, with 7 positions matching TRBD1. The CDR3 is 16 residues long. Per the germline V gene, CDR1 is ENHRY and CDR2 is SYGVKD. Germline trimming cut 5 bases from V and 0 bases from J; bases unmatched to any gene: 10. CDR3 in DNA: TGTGCCATCAGTTGGGGCCCGGGACAGAGCTCCTACGAGCAGTACTTC. It yields the protein CAISWGPGQSSYEQYF.

The chain combines TRBV12-3 or TRBV12-4 with TRBJ1-1; D possibly corresponds to TRBD1 (5 bases). Between the trimmed V and J ends, which lost 6 bases and 5 bases, there was a span of 10 bases. CDR3 length: 12 residues. This CDR3 is CASRVSGTEAFF. Here the CDR3 DNA reads TGTGCCAGCAGGGTATCAGGGACTGAAGCTTTCTTT.

The chain joins TRBV7-2 to TRBJ1-5; TRBD1 matches 8 bases. CDR1 is SGHTA, CDR2 FQGNSA, per germline. V was pared by 4 bases and J by 7 bases, with 6 bases of the junction left unmatched. The CDR3 runs 14 residues. As DNA, the CDR3 is TGTGCCAGCAGCTCGACAGGGGTGGACCAGCCCCAGCATTTT. This codes for CASSSTGVDQPQHF.

This clonotype has a handful of counts. The gene calls are TRBV4-2 and TRBJ2-3; the match to TRBD2 covers 11 bases. V lost 4 bases to trimming and J lost 6 bases; unmatched junction nucleotides: 9. There are 16 residues in the CDR3. Looked up from germline, CDR1 is LGHNA and CDR2 is YNFKEQ. The CDR3 DNA reads TGTGCCAGCAGCCTGGGTAGCGGGGGGGCCCGTGATACGCAGTATTTT. It translates to CASSLGSGGARDTQYF.

This clonotype was seen once. The chain combines TRBV2 with TRBJ2-5; D is undetermined. Per germline, CDR1 SNHLY and CDR2 FYNNEI. Trimming removed 4 bases at V and 5 bases at J, with 11 bases between. This CDR3 has 13 amino acids. CDR3 sequence: CASSGAARETQYF. CDR3 in DNA: TGTGCCAGCAGTGGGGCTGCGCGGGAGACCCAGTACTTC.

In its sample, this clonotype was seen a few times. This rearrangement joins TRBV7-3 to TRBJ1-1; D perhaps matches TRBD1 (5 bases). Looked up from germline, CDR1 is SGHTA and CDR2 is FQGTGA. The CDR3 runs 15 residues. Trimming took 1 base from V and 1 from J, leaving 10 bases between them. The DNA of the CDR3 is TGTGCCAGCAGCTTAATAAGGGGTGAGAACACTGAAGCTTTCTTT. Protein: CASSLIRGENTEAFF.

This clonotype was counted between two and nine times. J is TRBJ1-4 and V is TRBV7-8, with a tentative D call TRBD1 (6 bases). The CDR3 extends over 17 amino acids. Germline CDR1 reads SGHVS; CDR2 reads FQNEAQ. Trimming left V 5 bases short and J 0 bases short, with 16 bases between. The CDR3 sequence: CASSKGHLLTTNEKLFF. DNA for the CDR3: TGTGCCAGCAGCAAGGGACACCTATTGACAACTAATGAAAAACTGTTTTTT.

This clonotype was seen more than once but under ten times. The chain employs TRBV12-3 or TRBV12-4 and TRBJ2-1; a possible D gene is TRBD1 (5 bases). Trimming shortened V by 3 bases and J by 2 bases, and 14 bases separated the two germline ends. CDR3 length equals 16 residues. The DNA of the CDR3 is TGTGCCAGCAGTTTGGTTCTCTCAGGGACCTACAATGAGCAGTTCTTC. This sequence encodes CASSLVLSGTYNEQFF.